The T cell receptor (beta chain) described here comes from a study of blood T cells in healthy people across ages. V lost 4 bases to trimming and J lost 4 bases; unmatched junction nucleotides: 5. The CDR3 contains 14 residues. Per the germline V gene, CDR1 is MNHEY and CDR2 is SMNVEV (reference sequence). The authors ran a second PCR of about 6 to 12 cycles using a sample-barcoded 5' primer and a J-beta primer mix. A template-switch adaptor with 12 random nucleotides tagged each cDNA molecule. A single record per CDR3 protein comes from TCRdb applying MiXCR to the 5' RACE reads. Counted here are about 1.5 million distinct CDR3 sequences, 40% to 45% occurring once; the ten biggest clones make up roughly 3.7%.

The sample taken for sequencing was blood. The V and J genes are TRBV27 and TRBJ1-1; 8 bases are shared with TRBD1. This TCR was sampled from a woman under 30 in good health. CDR3 sequence reads: CASSSPGQGTEAFF. The DNA for the CDR3 is TGTGCCAGCAGTTCACCAGGACAGGGCACTGAAGCTTTCTTT.